The entry below gives a single T cell receptor beta chain sequence along with its context. Here immunoSEQ multiplex PCR was the method, and the copy in TCRdb shows in-frame clones only, minus some. This table has over 15,000 clones, 80% to 90% appearing once. These data are taken from a study of T cell changes during pregnancy in multiple sclerosis. Here the sequenced sample was CD8+ T cells from peripheral blood mononuclear cells, taken in the second trimester of pregnancy. The clonotype was recovered from a female donor in good health, enrolled as a control in a pregnancy study.

This CDR3 reads CASSLTGIDTQYF. In DNA, the CDR3 is TGCGCCAGCAGCTTGACAGGCATAGATACGCAGTATTTT. The V call is TRBV5-1, the J call TRBJ2-3; TRBD1 might be the D (5 bases). The germline V and J ends were trimmed by 1 base and 5 bases, with 8 bases remaining between them. Germline V gives CDR1 SGHRS, CDR2 YFSETQ. This CDR3 contains 13 residues.